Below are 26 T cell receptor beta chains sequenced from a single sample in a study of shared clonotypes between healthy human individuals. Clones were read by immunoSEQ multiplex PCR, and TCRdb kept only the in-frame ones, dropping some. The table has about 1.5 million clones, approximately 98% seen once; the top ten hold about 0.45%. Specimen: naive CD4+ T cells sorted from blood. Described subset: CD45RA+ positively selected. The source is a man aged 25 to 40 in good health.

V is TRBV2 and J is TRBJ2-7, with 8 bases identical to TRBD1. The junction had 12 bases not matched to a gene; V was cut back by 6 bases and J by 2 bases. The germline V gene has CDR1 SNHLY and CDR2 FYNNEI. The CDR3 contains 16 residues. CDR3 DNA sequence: TGTGCCAGCAGGCATCGACAGGGGATATCGCCCTACGAGCAGTACTTC. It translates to CASRHRQGISPYEQYF.

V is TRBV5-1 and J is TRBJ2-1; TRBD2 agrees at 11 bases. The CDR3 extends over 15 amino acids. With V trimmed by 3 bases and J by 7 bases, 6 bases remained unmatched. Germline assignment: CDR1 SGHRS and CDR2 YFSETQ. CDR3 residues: CASSSTTSGVNEQFF. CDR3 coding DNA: TGCGCCAGCAGCTCGACGACTAGCGGGGTTAATGAGCAGTTCTTC.

The CDR3 protein is CTSRLRTGGVEKLFF. CDR3 sequence (DNA): TGCACCAGCAGACTAAGGACAGGGGGCGTTGAAAAACTGTTTTTT. The chain joins TRBV1 to TRBJ1-4; TRBD1 is taken as the D call from the table, unchecked against the DNA. TRBV1 is a pseudogene locus. The CDR3 length is 15 residues.

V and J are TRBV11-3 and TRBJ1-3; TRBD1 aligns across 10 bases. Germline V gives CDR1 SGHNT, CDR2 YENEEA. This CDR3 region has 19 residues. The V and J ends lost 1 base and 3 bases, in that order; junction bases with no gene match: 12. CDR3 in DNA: TGTGCCAGCAGCTTAGTCCCGCCGCCGACAGGGGGCAGTGGAAACACCATATATTTT. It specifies CASSLVPPPTGGSGNTIYF.

CDR3 DNA: TGCGCCAGCAGCCAAAACGTGGCAGAAAATAGCAATCAGCCCCAGCATTTT. Protein product: CASSQNVAENSNQPQHF. This chain links TRBV4-1 with TRBJ1-5, with D uncertain. V lost 2 bases to trimming and J lost 0 bases, with 14 bases between them. Germline V lookup: CDR1 MGHRA, CDR2 YSYEKL. This CDR3 is 17 amino acids long.

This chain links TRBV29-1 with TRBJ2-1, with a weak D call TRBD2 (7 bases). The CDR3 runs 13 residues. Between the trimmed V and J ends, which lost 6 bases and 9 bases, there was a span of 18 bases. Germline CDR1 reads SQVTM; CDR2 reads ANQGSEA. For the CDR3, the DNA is TGCAGCGTGAGCCGGGGGGCCATCGGTGAGCAGTTCTTC. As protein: CSVSRGAIGEQFF.

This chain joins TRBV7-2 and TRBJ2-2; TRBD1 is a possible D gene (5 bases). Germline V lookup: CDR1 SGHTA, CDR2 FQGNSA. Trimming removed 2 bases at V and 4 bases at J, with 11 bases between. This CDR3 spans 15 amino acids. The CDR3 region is CASSLLTGTTGELFF. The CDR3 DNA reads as TGTGCCAGCAGCTTACTTACAGGAACCACCGGGGAGCTGTTTTTT.

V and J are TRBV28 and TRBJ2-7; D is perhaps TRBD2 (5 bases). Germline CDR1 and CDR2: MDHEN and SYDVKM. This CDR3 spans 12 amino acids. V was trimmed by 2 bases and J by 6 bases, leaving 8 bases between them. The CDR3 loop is CASSLPGFEQYF. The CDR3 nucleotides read TGTGCCAGCAGTTTACCGGGGTTCGAGCAGTACTTC.

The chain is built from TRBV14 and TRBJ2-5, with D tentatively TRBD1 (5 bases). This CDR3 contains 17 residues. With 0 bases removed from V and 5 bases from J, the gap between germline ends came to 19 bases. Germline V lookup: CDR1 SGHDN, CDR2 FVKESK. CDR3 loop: CASSQDQGAPTWETQYF. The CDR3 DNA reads TGTGCCAGCAGCCAAGATCAAGGGGCACCAACCTGGGAGACCCAGTACTTC.

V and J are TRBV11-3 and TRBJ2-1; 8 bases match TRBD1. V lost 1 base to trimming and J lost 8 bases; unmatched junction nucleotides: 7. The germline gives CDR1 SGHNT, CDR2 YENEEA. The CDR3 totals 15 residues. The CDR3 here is CASSLAGQVTHEQFF. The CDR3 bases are TGTGCCAGCAGCTTAGCGGGACAGGTAACCCATGAGCAGTTCTTC.

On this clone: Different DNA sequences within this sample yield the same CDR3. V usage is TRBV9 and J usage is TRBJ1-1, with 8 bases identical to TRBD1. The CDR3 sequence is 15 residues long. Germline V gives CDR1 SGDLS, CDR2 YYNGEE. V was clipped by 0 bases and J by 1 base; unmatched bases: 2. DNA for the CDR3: TGTGCCAGCAGCGTAGGAGGGACAGGGAACACTGAAGCTTTCTTT. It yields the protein CASSVGGTGNTEAFF.

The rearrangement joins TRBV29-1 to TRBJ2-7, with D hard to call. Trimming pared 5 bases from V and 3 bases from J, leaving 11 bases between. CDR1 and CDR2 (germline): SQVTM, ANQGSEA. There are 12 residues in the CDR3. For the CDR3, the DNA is TGCAGCGTTCTTGGCGACATCTACGAGCAGTACTTC. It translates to CSVLGDIYEQYF.

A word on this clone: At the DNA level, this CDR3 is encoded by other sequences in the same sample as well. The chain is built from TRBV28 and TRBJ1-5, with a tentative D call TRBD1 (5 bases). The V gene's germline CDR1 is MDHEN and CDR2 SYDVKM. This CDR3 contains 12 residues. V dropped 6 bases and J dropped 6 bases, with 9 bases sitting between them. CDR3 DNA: TGTGCCAGCAGCGAAGGGGTTCAGCCCCAGCATTTT. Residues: CASSEGVQPQHF. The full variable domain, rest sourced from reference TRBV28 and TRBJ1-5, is DVKVTQSSRYLVKRTGEKVFLECVQDMDHENMFWYRQDPGLGLRLIYFSYDVKMKEKGDIPEGYSVSREKKERFSLILESASTNQTSMYLCASSEGVQPQHFGDGTRLSIL.

The CDR3 coding sequence is TGTGCCAGCAGTGAAAGGAGGACTAGCGGGAAGAATGAGCAGTTCTTC. Translating gives CASSERRTSGKNEQFF. V gene TRBV6-1 combines with J gene TRBJ2-1, with 12 bases that match TRBD2. The CDR3 sequence is 16 residues long. Germline V gene lookup returns CDR1 MNHNS and CDR2 SASEGT. Trimming removed 2 bases from V and 7 bases from J; junction bases left unmatched: 6.

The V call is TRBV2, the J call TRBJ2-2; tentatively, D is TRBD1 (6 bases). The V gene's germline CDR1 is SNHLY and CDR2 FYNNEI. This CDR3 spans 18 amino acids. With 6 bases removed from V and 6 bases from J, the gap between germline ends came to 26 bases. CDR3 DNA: TGTGCCAGCAGGGTCCCCGCCGAGACAGGCAGTTCATCCGGGGAGCTGTTTTTT. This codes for CASRVPAETGSSSGELFF.

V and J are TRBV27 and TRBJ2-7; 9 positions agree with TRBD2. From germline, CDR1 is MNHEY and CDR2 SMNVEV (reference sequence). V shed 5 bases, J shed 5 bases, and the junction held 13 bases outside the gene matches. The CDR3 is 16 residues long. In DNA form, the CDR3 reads TGTGCCAGCAGTCTGCTAGTGGCGGGAGGGCGAAACGAGCAGTACTTC. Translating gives CASSLLVAGGRNEQYF.

DNA for the CDR3: TGTGCCAGCAGCTTGGAGAACTACCAAGAGACCCAGTACTTC. Translated: CASSLENYQETQYF. The genes are TRBV5-4 and TRBJ2-5, with D unresolved. Trimming pared 0 bases from V and 0 bases from J, leaving 6 bases between. The CDR3 length is 14 residues. Germline-derived CDR1 and CDR2 are SGHNT and YYREEE (reference sequence).

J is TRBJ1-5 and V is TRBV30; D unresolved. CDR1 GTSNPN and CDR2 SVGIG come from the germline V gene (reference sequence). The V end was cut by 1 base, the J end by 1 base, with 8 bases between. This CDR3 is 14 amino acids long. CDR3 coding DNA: TGTGCCTGGAGTGGGGTGGACAGCAATCAGCCCCAGCATTTT. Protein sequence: CAWSGVDSNQPQHF.

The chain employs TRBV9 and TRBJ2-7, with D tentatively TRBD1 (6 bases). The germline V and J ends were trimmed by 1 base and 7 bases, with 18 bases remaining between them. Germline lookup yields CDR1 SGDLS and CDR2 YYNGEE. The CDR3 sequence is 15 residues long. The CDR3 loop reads CASSVLGDRSREQYF. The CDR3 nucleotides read TGTGCCAGCAGCGTACTGGGAGACAGGTCTCGGGAGCAGTACTTC.

CDR3 in amino acids: CASSLDSNTGELFF. CDR3 nucleotide sequence: TGTGCCAGCAGCTTAGACTCCAACACCGGGGAGCTGTTTTTT. The chain has TRBV11-3 and TRBJ2-2, with D hard to call. The CDR3 spans 14 residues. Germline CDR1 SGHNT, CDR2 YENEEA. The ends were cut back, 0 bases at V and 2 bases at J, with 4 bases in the middle.

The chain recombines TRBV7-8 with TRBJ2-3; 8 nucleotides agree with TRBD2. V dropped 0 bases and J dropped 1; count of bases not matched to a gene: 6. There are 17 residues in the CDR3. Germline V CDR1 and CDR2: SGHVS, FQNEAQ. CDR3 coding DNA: TGTGCCAGCAGCTTAGCAGCTAGCGGGCTTGGCACAGATACGCAGTATTTT. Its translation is CASSLAASGLGTDTQYF.

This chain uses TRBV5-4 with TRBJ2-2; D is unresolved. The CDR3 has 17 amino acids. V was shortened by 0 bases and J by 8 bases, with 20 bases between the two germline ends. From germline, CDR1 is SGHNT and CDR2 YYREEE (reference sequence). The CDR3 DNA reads TGTGCCAGCAGCTTGGAGGTCTTTCCATTGGGTTCGGGGGAGCTGTTTTTT. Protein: CASSLEVFPLGSGELFF.

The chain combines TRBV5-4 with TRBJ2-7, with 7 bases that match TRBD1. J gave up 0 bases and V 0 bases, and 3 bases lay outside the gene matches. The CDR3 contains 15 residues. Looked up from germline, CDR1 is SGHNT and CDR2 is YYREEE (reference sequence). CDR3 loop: CASSLGGQPSYEQYF. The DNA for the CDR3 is TGTGCCAGCAGCTTGGGGGGACAGCCCTCCTACGAGCAGTACTTC.

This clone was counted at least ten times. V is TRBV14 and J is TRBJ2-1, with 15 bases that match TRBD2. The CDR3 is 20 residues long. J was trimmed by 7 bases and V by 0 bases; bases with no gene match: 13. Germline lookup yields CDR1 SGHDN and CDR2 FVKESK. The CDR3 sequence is CASSQDIRTSGRARSNEQFF. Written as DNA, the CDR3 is TGTGCCAGCAGCCAAGATATCAGGACTAGCGGGAGGGCCAGATCGAATGAGCAGTTCTTC.

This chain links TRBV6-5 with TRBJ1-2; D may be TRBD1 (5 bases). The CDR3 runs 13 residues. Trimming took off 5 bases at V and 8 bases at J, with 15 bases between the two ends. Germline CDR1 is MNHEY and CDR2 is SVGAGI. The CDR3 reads CASSNGRQSGYTF. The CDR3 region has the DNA TGTGCCAGCAGTAACGGCCGACAGTCCGGCTACACCTTC.

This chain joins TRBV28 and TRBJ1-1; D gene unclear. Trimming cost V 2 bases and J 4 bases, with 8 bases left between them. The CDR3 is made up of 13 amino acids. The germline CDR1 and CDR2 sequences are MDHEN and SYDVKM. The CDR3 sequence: CASSLVKTTEAFF. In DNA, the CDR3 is TGTGCCAGCAGTTTAGTTAAGACCACTGAAGCTTTCTTT.